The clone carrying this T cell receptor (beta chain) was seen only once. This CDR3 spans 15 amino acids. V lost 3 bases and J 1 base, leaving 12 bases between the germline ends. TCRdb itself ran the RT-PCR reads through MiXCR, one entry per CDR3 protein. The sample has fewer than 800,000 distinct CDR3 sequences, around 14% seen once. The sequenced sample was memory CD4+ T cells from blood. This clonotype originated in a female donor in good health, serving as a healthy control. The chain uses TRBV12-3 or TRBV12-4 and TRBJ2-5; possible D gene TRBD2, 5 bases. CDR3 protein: CASSFYGDSQETQYF. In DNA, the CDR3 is TGTGCCAGCAGTTTCTACGGGGATAGCCAAGAGACCCAGTACTTC.